This passage covers 10 T cell receptor beta chains from one sample sequenced in a study of blood T cell repertoires in COVID-19. Sequencing used immunoSEQ multiplex PCR; TCRdb keeps in-frame clones, though not all of them. Among around 28,000 clones listed, over 75% were seen once. The specimen sequenced was peripheral blood. Source of these receptors: a woman of 80 years or more with COVID-19, enrolled during active disease.

The rearrangement uses TRBV6-5 and TRBJ1-2; D is possibly TRBD1 (6 bases). The CDR3 loop spans 13 amino acids. Trimming removed 6 bases from V and 8 bases from J, with 16 bases in between. Germline V CDR1 and CDR2: MNHEY, SVGAGI. In DNA form, the CDR3 reads TGTGCCAGCAGCCCCTCAGGGGCCGGAGGCTACACCTTC. Protein sequence: CASSPSGAGGYTF.

This chain connects TRBV6-5 to TRBJ2-7; weak D call: TRBD1 (6 bases). Trimming left V 0 bases short and J 5 bases short, with 14 bases between. CDR3 length equals 15 residues. CDR1 and CDR2 (germline): MNHEY, SVGAGI. CDR3 in amino acids: CASSYSGKGENEQYF. The CDR3 DNA reads as TGTGCCAGCAGTTACTCGGGGAAGGGGGAGAACGAGCAGTACTTC.

The V gene is TRBV5-8, the J gene TRBJ1-5, with 9 bases lining up with TRBD1. The CDR3 runs to 15 residues. Germline assignment: CDR1 SGHTS and CDR2 YDEGEE. V shed 4 bases, J shed 7 bases, and the junction held 9 bases outside the gene matches. CDR3 bases: TGTGCCAGCAGCGCCACCGGGACAGGGCACCAGCCCCAGCATTTT. Protein product: CASSATGTGHQPQHF.

The CDR3 nucleotides are TGTGCCAGTAGTATTACTACCTGGGAGACCCAGTACTTC. It encodes CASSITTWETQYF. The chain uses TRBV19 and TRBJ2-5; D call uncertain. Trimming took 3 bases from V and 5 from J, leaving 10 bases between them. Germline V lookup: CDR1 LNHDA, CDR2 SQIVND (reference sequence). This CDR3 has 13 amino acids.

The chain is built from TRBV19 and TRBJ1-2; the match to TRBD1 covers 9 bases. Per the germline V gene, CDR1 is LNHDA and CDR2 is SQIVND (reference sequence). The CDR3 is made up of 14 amino acids. J gave up 6 bases and V 2 bases, and 4 bases lay outside the gene matches. The CDR3 DNA follows: TGTGCCAGTAGTATAAGGGGACAGGGCCATGGCTACACCTTC. Translated: CASSIRGQGHGYTF.

J is TRBJ2-7 and V is TRBV6-2 or TRBV6-3; 10 nucleotides align to TRBD2. Germline lookup yields CDR1 MNHEY and CDR2 SVGEGT. This CDR3 contains 17 residues. After removal of 2 bases from V and 2 bases from J, the junction contained 9 bases not matched to a gene. In DNA form, the CDR3 reads TGTGCCAGCAGTTACGGGCTAGCGGGGGCGTCCCCCTACGAGCAGTACTTC. Translation: CASSYGLAGASPYEQYF.

This chain links TRBV6-5 with TRBJ2-3, with 9 bases identical to TRBD2. V trimming: 6 bases; J trimming: 3 bases; junction bases outside the gene matches: 4. Germline CDR1 MNHEY, CDR2 SVGAGI. This CDR3 comprises 14 residues. CDR3: CASRGGGVTDTQYF. The CDR3 DNA follows: TGTGCCAGCAGAGGCGGGGGGGTGACAGATACGCAGTATTTT.

Only a few counts were recorded for this clone. This sample includes further DNA sequences coding for the same CDR3. The V gene is TRBV15, the J gene TRBJ2-1; TRBD2 aligns across 13 bases. Germline V lookup: CDR1 LNHNV, CDR2 YYDKDF (reference sequence). CDR3 length: 17 residues. V shed 1 base, J shed 5 bases, and the junction held 5 bases outside the gene matches. This CDR3 reads CATSRGRLAGGNNEQFF. CDR3 in DNA: TGTGCCACCAGCAGAGGGAGACTAGCGGGGGGAAACAATGAGCAGTTCTTC.

The rearrangement uses TRBV5-4 and TRBJ2-1, with TRBD2 as a possible D gene (6 bases). The germline V gene encodes CDR1 SGHNT and CDR2 YYREEE (reference sequence). Trimming pared 0 bases from V and 0 bases from J, leaving 10 bases between. The CDR3 is 16 residues long. The CDR3 here is CASSLAGGVSYNEQFF. CDR3 coding DNA: TGTGCCAGCAGCTTGGCCGGAGGGGTCTCCTACAATGAGCAGTTCTTC.

The rearrangement links TRBV2 to TRBJ1-6; D is ambiguous. The CDR3 spans 13 residues. The V gene's germline CDR1 is SNHLY and CDR2 FYNNEI. V lost 4 bases, J lost 4 bases, and 5 bases lay in between. The CDR3 loop reads CASSARYNSPLHF. CDR3 DNA: TGTGCCAGCAGTGCCAGATATAATTCACCCCTCCACTTT.